In this sample, the clone carrying this TCR beta chain turned up a few times. Its cognate antigen is unknown. From the 5' RACE reads, TCRdb called clonotypes with MiXCR, one entry per CDR3 protein. The table has 1.5 million to 2 million distinct CDR3 sequences, around 33% seen once; the top ten hold about 0.25%. These data come from a study of identical twins. Study-level points and caveats: Out-of-frame alpha sequences that twins shared showed excess low generation probability. The abundant beta clonotypes from cord blood had fewer insertions, and memory repertoires had none of this.

The CDR3 runs to 11 residues. V was shortened by 6 bases and J by 4 bases, with 4 bases between the two germline ends. Germline V gene lookup returns CDR1 SNHLY and CDR2 FYNNEI. The rearrangement uses TRBV2 and TRBJ2-1; D gene uncertain. Sequences were obtained from cord blood. This clonotype was sampled from a newborn girl in good health. CDR3 amino acids: CASRFYNEQFF. The CDR3 DNA sequence: TGTGCCAGCAGGTTTTACAATGAGCAGTTCTTC.